This T cell receptor beta chain was identified during a study of blood T cell repertoires in COVID-19. Study details: Samples came from the United States, Italy and Spain, spanning acute and convalescent COVID-19.

The table came from immunoSEQ multiplex PCR; TCRdb's copy has only in-frame clones and leaves some out. The sample has around 250,000 clones, approximately 83% seen once. This CDR3 has 15 amino acids. The V gene end was trimmed by 5 bases and the J gene end by 4 bases; junction bases not matched to a gene: 7. CDR1 is SNHLY, CDR2 FYNNEI, per germline. The sequence was collected from a woman aged 45-59 years who had recovered from COVID-19. V and J are TRBV2 and TRBJ2-5, with TRBD1 identical over 10 bases. The sequenced sample consisted of PBMCs or T cells enriched from blood (not recorded which). CDR3 sequence reads: CASSPRDRGGETQYF. CDR3 coding DNA: TGTGCCAGCAGTCCCCGGGACAGGGGTGGAGAGACCCAGTACTTC.